These 4 T cell receptor beta chains were sequenced from one sample in a study of OX40 agonist ivuxolimab in advanced cancers. Libraries were constructed by the immunoSEQ multiplex PCR assay. TCRdb provides this immuneACCESS table in a form limited to in-frame rearrangements. Some clones are lacking; in checked studies, under half of them reflect an unresolved V gene, and why the rest are absent is not known. The table for this sample lists about 45,000 clones; more than 80% of them were counted only once. The top ten constitute approximately 16% of the sample. The sample consisted of CD4+ or CD8+ T cells sorted from blood, taken in a trial of the OX40 agonist ivuxolimab. The source of these receptors is an adult with an advanced solid tumor such as melanoma, head and neck, liver or kidney cancer.

This clone showed up just a few times. The chain employs TRBV15 and TRBJ2-7, with 9 bases aligning to TRBD2. The germline V gene has CDR1 LNHNV and CDR2 YYDKDF (reference sequence). CDR3 length: 15 amino acids. J was trimmed by 3 bases and V by 3 bases; bases with no gene match: 6. This chain's CDR3 is CATSRQREAGYEQYF. DNA of the CDR3: TGTGCCACCAGCAGGCAGCGGGAGGCAGGCTACGAGCAGTACTTC.

The chain employs TRBV19 and TRBJ2-5; 10 bases are shared with TRBD2. There are 15 residues in the CDR3. With V trimmed by 8 bases and J by 2 bases, 8 bases remained unmatched. CDR1 and CDR2 from the germline V gene are LNHDA and SQIVND (reference sequence). CDR3 sequence: CASAVSTSGQETQYF. The CDR3 nucleotides read TGTGCCAGTGCCGTTTCGACTAGCGGGCAAGAGACCCAGTACTTC.

This chain links TRBV28 with TRBJ1-1; no clear D. The CDR3 is 15 amino acids. V lost 0 bases and J 2 bases, leaving 10 bases between the germline ends. Germline V lookup: CDR1 MDHEN, CDR2 SYDVKM. DNA for the CDR3: TGTGCCAGCAGTTTATGGGCAGCTCGCAACACTGAAGCTTTCTTT. Translating it yields CASSLWAARNTEAFF.

The chain employs TRBV13 and TRBJ2-3; the match to TRBD2 covers 7 bases. Germline CDR1 reads PRHDT; CDR2 reads FYEKMQ (reference sequence). CDR3 length: 15 residues. V lost 4 bases, J lost 0 bases, and 4 bases stayed unmatched. The CDR3 is CASSSLAVSTDTQYF. The DNA of the CDR3 is TGTGCCAGCAGCTCTCTAGCGGTAAGCACAGATACGCAGTATTTT.